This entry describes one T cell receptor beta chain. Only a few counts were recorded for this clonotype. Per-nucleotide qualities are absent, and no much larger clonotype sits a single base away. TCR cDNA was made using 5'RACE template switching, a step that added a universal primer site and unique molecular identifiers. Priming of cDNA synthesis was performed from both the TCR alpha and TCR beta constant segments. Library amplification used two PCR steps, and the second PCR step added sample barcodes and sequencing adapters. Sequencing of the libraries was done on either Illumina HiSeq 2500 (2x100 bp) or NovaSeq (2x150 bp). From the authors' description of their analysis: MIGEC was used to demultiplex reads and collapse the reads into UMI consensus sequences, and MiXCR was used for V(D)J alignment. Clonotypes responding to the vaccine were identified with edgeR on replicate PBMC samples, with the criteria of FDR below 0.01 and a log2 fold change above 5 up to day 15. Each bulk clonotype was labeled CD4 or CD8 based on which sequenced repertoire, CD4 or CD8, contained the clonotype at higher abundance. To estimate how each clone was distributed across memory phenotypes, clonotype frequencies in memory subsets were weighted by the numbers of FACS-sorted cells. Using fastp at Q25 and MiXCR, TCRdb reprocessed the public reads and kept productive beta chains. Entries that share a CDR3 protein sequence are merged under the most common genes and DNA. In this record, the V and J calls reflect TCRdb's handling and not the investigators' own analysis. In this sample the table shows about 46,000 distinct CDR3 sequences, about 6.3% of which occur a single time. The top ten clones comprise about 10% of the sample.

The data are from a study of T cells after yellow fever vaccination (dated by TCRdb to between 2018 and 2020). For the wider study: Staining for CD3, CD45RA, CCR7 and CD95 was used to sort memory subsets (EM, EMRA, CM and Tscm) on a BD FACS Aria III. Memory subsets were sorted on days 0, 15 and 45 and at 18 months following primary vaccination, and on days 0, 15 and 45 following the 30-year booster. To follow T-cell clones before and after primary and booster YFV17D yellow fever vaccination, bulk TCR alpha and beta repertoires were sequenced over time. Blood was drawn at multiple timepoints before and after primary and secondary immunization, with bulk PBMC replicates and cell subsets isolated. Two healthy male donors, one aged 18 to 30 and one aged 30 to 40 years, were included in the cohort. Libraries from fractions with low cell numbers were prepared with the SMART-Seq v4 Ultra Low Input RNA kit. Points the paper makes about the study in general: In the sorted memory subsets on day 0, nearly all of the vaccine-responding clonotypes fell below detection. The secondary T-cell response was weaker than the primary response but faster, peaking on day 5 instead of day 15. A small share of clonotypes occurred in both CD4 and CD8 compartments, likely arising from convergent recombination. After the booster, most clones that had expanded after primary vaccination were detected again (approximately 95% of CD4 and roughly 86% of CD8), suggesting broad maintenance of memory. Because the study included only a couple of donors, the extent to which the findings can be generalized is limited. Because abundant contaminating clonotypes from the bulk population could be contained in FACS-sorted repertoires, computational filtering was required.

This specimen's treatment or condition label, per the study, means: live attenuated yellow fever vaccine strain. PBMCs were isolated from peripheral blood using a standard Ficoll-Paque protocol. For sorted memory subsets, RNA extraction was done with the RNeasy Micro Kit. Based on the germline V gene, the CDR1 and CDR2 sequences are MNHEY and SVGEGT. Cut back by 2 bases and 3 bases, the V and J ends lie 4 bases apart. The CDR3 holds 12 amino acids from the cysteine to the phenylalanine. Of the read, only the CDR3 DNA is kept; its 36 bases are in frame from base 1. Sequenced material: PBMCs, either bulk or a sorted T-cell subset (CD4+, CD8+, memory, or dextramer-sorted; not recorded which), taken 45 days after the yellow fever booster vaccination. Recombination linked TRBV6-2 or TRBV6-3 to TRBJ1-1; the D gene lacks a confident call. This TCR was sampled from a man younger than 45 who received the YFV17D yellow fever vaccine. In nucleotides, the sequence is TGTGCCAGCAGTTACCCTCACACTGAAGCTTTCTTT. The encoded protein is CASSYPHTEAFF.